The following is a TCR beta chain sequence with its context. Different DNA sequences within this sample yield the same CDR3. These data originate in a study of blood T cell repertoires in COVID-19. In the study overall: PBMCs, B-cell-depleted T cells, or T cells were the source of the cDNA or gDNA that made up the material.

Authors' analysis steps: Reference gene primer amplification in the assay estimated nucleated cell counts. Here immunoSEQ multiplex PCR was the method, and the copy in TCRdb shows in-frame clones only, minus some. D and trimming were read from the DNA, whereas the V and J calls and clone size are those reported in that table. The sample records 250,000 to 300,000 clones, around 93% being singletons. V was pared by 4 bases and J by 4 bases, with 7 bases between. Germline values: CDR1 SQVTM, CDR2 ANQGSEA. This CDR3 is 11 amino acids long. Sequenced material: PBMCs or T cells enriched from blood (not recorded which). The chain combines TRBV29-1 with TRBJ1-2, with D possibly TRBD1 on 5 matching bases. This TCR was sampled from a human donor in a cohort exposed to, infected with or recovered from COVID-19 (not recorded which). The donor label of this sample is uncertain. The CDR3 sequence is CSVAGGYGYTF. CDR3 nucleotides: TGCAGCGTTGCCGGGGGCTATGGCTACACCTTC.